This T cell receptor (beta chain) derives from a study of CD8 T cells in Susac syndrome. Germline-derived CDR1 and CDR2 are GTSNPN and SVGIG (reference sequence). Trimming removed 5 bases at V and 5 bases at J, with 10 bases between. This CDR3 contains 12 residues. Each multiple sclerosis control was a treatment-naive patient with relapsing-remitting disease that was either stable or active. Random hexamers primed reverse transcription of 0.5 to 1 ug RNA. Amplification of TCR beta CDR3 by immunoSEQ multiplex PCR spanned 54 Vbeta and 13 Jbeta. Using its own MiXCR run on the immunoSEQ multiplex PCR reads, TCRdb lists one record per CDR3 protein. The sample shows about 150,000 distinct CDR3 sequences, roughly 92% of them seen only once.

This chain uses TRBV30 with TRBJ2-1; no definite D call. The TCR sequence derives from a human donor with multiple sclerosis. Sequences were obtained from CD4+ T cells from PBMCs. The CDR3 loop is CAWQRFDNEQFF. CDR3 nucleotides: TGTGCCTGGCAAAGATTCGACAATGAGCAGTTCTTC.